Below, 26 T cell receptor beta chains from the same sample are listed, as sequenced in a study of long-term antiretroviral therapy in people with HIV. Run at survey level, the immunoSEQ assay was version v3.0. The assay was immunoSEQ multiplex PCR, and TCRdb's table has in-frame clones only and misses some. Among 30,000 to 40,000 clones listed, about 85% were seen once. The source material was unsorted PBMCs, sampled 1.1 years after starting antiretroviral therapy. Receptors originate from a man younger than 35 with HIV.

This chain connects TRBV6-6 to TRBJ1-5; TRBD1 matches 7 bases. Trimming removed 7 bases from V and 4 bases from J; junction bases left unmatched: 7. Looked up from germline, CDR1 is MNHNY and CDR2 is SVGAGI (reference sequence). The CDR3 contains 14 residues. CDR3 amino acids: CASTRQGSNQPQHF. The CDR3, as DNA: TGTGCCAGCACCAGACAGGGAAGTAATCAGCCCCAGCATTTT.

The chain recombines TRBV19 with TRBJ1-1, with TRBD1 as a possible D gene (6 bases). Between the trimmed V and J ends, which lost 11 bases and 0 bases, there was a span of 22 bases. Germline CDR1 is LNHDA and CDR2 is SQIVND (reference sequence). The CDR3 sequence is 16 residues long. The CDR3 loop is CASKLGASFMNTEAFF. The CDR3 nucleotides read TGTGCCTCGAAGCTGGGGGCCTCCTTCATGAACACTGAAGCTTTCTTT.

A few counts support this clone. V and J are TRBV14 and TRBJ2-7; D remains unclear. There are 16 residues in the CDR3. The ends were cut back, 4 bases at V and 1 base at J, with 17 bases in the middle. CDR1 and CDR2 (germline): SGHDN, FVKESK. The CDR3 nucleotides are TGTGCCAGCAGCCTTACAGTGGCCAGCATTTCCTACGAGCAGTACTTC. Amino acids: CASSLTVASISYEQYF.

The chain recombines TRBV5-1 with TRBJ2-3; 8 nucleotides align to TRBD1. CDR3 length: 14 amino acids. After removal of 3 bases from V and 4 bases from J, the junction contained 4 bases not matched to a gene. Germline V gene data show CDR1 as SGHRS and CDR2 as YFSETQ. The DNA for the CDR3 is TGCGCCAGCAGCTCGCCAGGGGGCGCAGATACGCAGTATTTT. It encodes CASSSPGGADTQYF.

Here the CDR3 DNA reads TGTGCCAGCAGTTGGGACGCTGTCAATGAGCAGTTCTTC. Translated, it gives CASSWDAVNEQFF. The V call is TRBV27, the J call TRBJ2-1; TRBD1 or TRBD2 may be the D gene (5 bases each). Trimming shortened V by 4 bases and J by 6 bases, and 10 bases separated the two germline ends. Germline CDR1 is MNHEY and CDR2 is SMNVEV (reference sequence). CDR3 size: 13 residues.

The genes are TRBV6-5 and TRBJ2-2; D ambiguous. Deletions cut 4 bases from V and 3 bases from J, with 9 bases between. Germline CDR1 and CDR2: MNHEY and SVGAGI. The CDR3 spans 14 residues. The CDR3 protein is CASSFTDYTGELFF. Here the CDR3 DNA reads TGTGCCAGCAGTTTTACCGACTACACCGGGGAGCTGTTTTTT.

The chain uses TRBV5-1 and TRBJ1-5; a weak D match, TRBD1 (5 bases). The CDR3 runs 17 residues. V was shortened by 2 bases and J by 1 base, with 16 bases between the two germline ends. Looked up from germline, CDR1 is SGHRS and CDR2 is YFSETQ. CDR3 sequence: CASSFGPTDPSNQPQHF. CDR3 nucleotides: TGCGCCAGCAGCTTCGGACCGACAGATCCAAGCAATCAGCCCCAGCATTTT.

This clone was counted a single time. V is TRBV11-2 and J is TRBJ2-5; TRBD1 or TRBD2 may be the D gene (6 bases each). Germline lookup yields CDR1 SGHAT and CDR2 FQNNGV. The V and J ends lost 0 bases and 9 bases respectively, with 11 bases between them. The CDR3 has 13 amino acids. This CDR3 reads CASSLDLGGPQYF. The CDR3 DNA is TGTGCCAGCAGCTTAGACTTGGGGGGCCCCCAGTACTTC.

The V gene is TRBV10-3, the J gene TRBJ1-3; TRBD1 matches 8 bases. The CDR3 spans 14 residues. Germline CDR1 reads ENHRY; CDR2 reads SYGVKD. The V gene end was trimmed by 10 bases and the J gene end by 1 base; junction bases not matched to a gene: 6. The CDR3 DNA is TGTGCCAGTGGACAGGGCGCTTCTGGAAACACCATATATTTT. Translation: CASGQGASGNTIYF.

The genes are TRBV19 and TRBJ1-5; D remains unclear. V was shortened by 3 bases and J by 3 bases, with 9 bases between the two germline ends. Germline CDR1 and CDR2: LNHDA and SQIVND (reference sequence). The CDR3 loop spans 14 amino acids. The CDR3 here is CASSMGAFNQPQHF. The DNA for the CDR3 is TGTGCCAGTAGTATGGGCGCCTTCAATCAGCCCCAGCATTTT.

V and J are TRBV5-1 and TRBJ2-7; either TRBD1 or TRBD2 may fit D (6 bases each). CDR1 and CDR2 from the germline V gene are SGHRS and YFSETQ. The CDR3 runs to 13 residues. The V end was cut by 7 bases, the J end by 2 bases, with 13 bases between. CDR3 amino acids: CASGGTFPYEQYF. DNA for the CDR3: TGCGCCAGCGGAGGGACATTTCCCTACGAGCAGTACTTC.

This clone was detected once. The chain recombines TRBV6-5 with TRBJ2-2; 8 nucleotides align to TRBD2. Germline V CDR1 and CDR2: MNHEY, SVGAGI. Germline trimming cut 0 bases from V and 4 bases from J; bases unmatched to any gene: 4. The CDR3 has 16 amino acids. The CDR3 bases are TGTGCCAGCAGTTACTCGTTCCGGGAGGGCACCGGGGAGCTGTTTTTT. Its translation is CASSYSFREGTGELFF.

The V call is TRBV5-6, the J call TRBJ1-2; D is unclear. V lost 4 bases and J 4 bases, leaving 8 bases between the germline ends. This CDR3 contains 12 residues. Germline lookup yields CDR1 SGHDT and CDR2 YYEEEE. The CDR3, as DNA: TGTGCCAGCAGCATTGACATCTATGGCTACACCTTC. It codes for CASSIDIYGYTF.

This sequence joins TRBV4-1 and TRBJ2-5, with 7 bases aligning to TRBD1. The V gene end was trimmed by 3 bases and the J gene end by 2 bases; junction bases not matched to a gene: 9. CDR3 length equals 16 residues. In germline, CDR1 is MGHRA, CDR2 YSYEKL. For the CDR3, the DNA is TGCGCCAGCAGCCAGGGCCACTTGGGACAGCAAGAGACCCAGTACTTC. Its protein product is CASSQGHLGQQETQYF.

The chain is built from TRBV9 and TRBJ1-2, with 12 positions matching TRBD1. In germline, CDR1 is SGDLS, CDR2 YYNGEE. CDR3 length: 13 residues. Trimming took 2 bases from V and 8 from J; bases not matched to a gene: 1. The CDR3 reads CASSVGQGAGYTF. The CDR3 coding sequence is TGTGCCAGCAGCGTGGGACAGGGGGCGGGCTACACCTTC.

This chain links TRBV6-1 with TRBJ2-7; tentative D call: TRBD1 (6 bases). The V gene lost 6 bases and the J gene lost 2 bases, with 17 bases spanning the gap. This CDR3 region has 15 residues. The germline V gene has CDR1 MNHNS and CDR2 SASEGT. The CDR3 DNA follows: TGTGCCAGCAGGCTACAGGGTACTGGGGCCTACGAGCAGTACTTC. It translates to CASRLQGTGAYEQYF.

The J gene is TRBJ1-5, the V gene TRBV7-2; D remains unclear. V gave up 4 bases and J gave up 4 bases, with 5 bases separating them. The CDR3 is made up of 12 amino acids. The V gene's germline CDR1 is SGHTA and CDR2 FQGNSA. CDR3 sequence: CASSSPNQPQHF. The CDR3, as DNA: TGTGCCAGCAGCTCGCCTAATCAGCCCCAGCATTTT.

The chain combines TRBV7-2 with TRBJ1-5; D is undetermined. The V end lost 1 base, the J end lost 6 bases, and 7 bases lay between the germline ends. Germline values: CDR1 SGHTA, CDR2 FQGNSA. The CDR3 totals 13 residues. The CDR3 loop reads CASSLGSGQPQHF. The CDR3 DNA sequence: TGTGCCAGCAGCTTAGGAAGTGGTCAGCCCCAGCATTTT.

V and J are TRBV13 and TRBJ2-1, with no clear D. The CDR3 has 13 residues. Trimming left V 4 bases short and J 14 bases short, with 18 bases between. The germline V gene has CDR1 PRHDT and CDR2 FYEKMQ (reference sequence). Written as DNA, the CDR3 is TGTGCCAGCAGCTCTCGACAAGGTGAATATAAGTTCTTC. It yields the protein CASSSRQGEYKFF.

The chain recombines TRBV7-2 with TRBJ2-5, with D unclear. V was cut by 2 bases and J by 5 bases, with 15 bases left in between. Germline V gives CDR1 SGHTA, CDR2 FQGNSA. This CDR3 is built from 15 residues. The DNA of the CDR3 is TGTGCCAGCAGCTTAAGCCGCCGGAGTGGCGAGACCCAGTACTTC. Translation: CASSLSRRSGETQYF.

The chain combines TRBV4-2 with TRBJ2-3; D remains ambiguous. Germline CDR1 and CDR2: LGHNA and YNFKEQ. Trimming removed 0 bases from V and 5 bases from J, with 15 bases in between. The CDR3 is made up of 16 amino acids. CDR3 region: CASSQDGPLVVDTQYF. DNA of the CDR3: TGTGCCAGCAGCCAAGATGGTCCGCTCGTGGTAGATACGCAGTATTTT.

CDR3 nucleotides: TGTGCCAGCAGCTCCGACCCGAGCTCCTACAATGAGCAGTTCTTC. Protein sequence: CASSSDPSSYNEQFF. The V gene is TRBV7-3, the J gene TRBJ2-1, with no clear D. The CDR3 extends over 15 amino acids. V lost 4 bases, J lost 0 bases, and 10 bases lay in between. The germline V gene encodes CDR1 SGHTA and CDR2 FQGTGA.

The V call is TRBV7-9, the J call TRBJ2-1, with D possibly TRBD2 on 6 matching bases. Trimming took 5 bases from V and 4 from J, leaving 9 bases between them. Germline CDR1 reads SEHNR; CDR2 reads FQNEAQ (reference sequence). The CDR3 has 13 residues. In DNA, the CDR3 is TGTGCCAGCAGCGGCGGGGTATACAATGAGCAGTTCTTC. Encoded protein: CASSGGVYNEQFF.

The chain uses TRBV5-4 and TRBJ2-7; TRBD2 is a possible D gene (6 bases). The germline V gene has CDR1 SGHNT and CDR2 YYREEE (reference sequence). Deletions cut 4 bases from V and 4 bases from J, with 18 bases between. This CDR3 region has 15 residues. The CDR3 region is CASSQPGRHGYEQYF. CDR3 DNA sequence: TGTGCCAGCAGCCAGCCGGGGAGGCATGGATACGAGCAGTACTTC.

V usage is TRBV6-5 and J usage is TRBJ1-2; D not certain. Germline loops: CDR1 MNHEY, CDR2 SVGAGI. V was pared by 6 bases and J by 5 bases, with 16 bases between. The CDR3 spans 14 residues. As DNA, the CDR3 is TGTGCCAGCAGCATTCTCAGGAAAGGGTATGGCTACACCTTC. Translating it yields CASSILRKGYGYTF.

The V call is TRBV25-1, the J call TRBJ2-3; 12 positions match TRBD2. Germline V gene lookup returns CDR1 MGHDK and CDR2 SYGVNS. V dropped 2 bases and J dropped 6; count of bases not matched to a gene: 3. The CDR3 is 15 residues long. The CDR3 DNA follows: TGTGCCAGCAGTGAAGGGACTAGCGGGTGGGATACGCAGTATTTT. The encoded protein is CASSEGTSGWDTQYF.